This T cell receptor beta chain was recorded in a study of blood T cell repertoires in COVID-19. About the study: The United States, Italy and Spain supplied acute and convalescent COVID-19 samples. The cDNA or gDNA used as material had been derived from T cells, B-cell-depleted T cells, or PBMCs.

Trimming took 4 bases from V and 0 from J; bases not matched to a gene: 4. The CDR3 spans 15 residues. Germline V gene sequence: CDR1 ENHRY, CDR2 SYGVKD. As handled by the study authors: Amplification of reference gene primers was used by the study to estimate nucleated cell counts. Method: immunoSEQ multiplex PCR; TCRdb's copy keeps in-frame clones and lacks some. Clonal size and the V and J genes are those of that table, whereas D and trimming came from the DNA. The sample shows about 200,000 clones, approximately 87% of them seen only once. The gene calls are TRBV10-3 and TRBJ1-1; 8 nucleotides match TRBD1. Sequencing was performed on peripheral blood. The sequence derives from a woman in her fifties or sixties with acute or convalescent COVID-19. This CDR3 is CAISGATGVNTEAFF. The CDR3, as DNA: TGTGCCATCAGTGGGGCGACAGGGGTGAACACTGAAGCTTTCTTT.